This TCR beta chain was identified during a study of blood T cell repertoires in COVID-19. Study summary: Whether acute or convalescent, the COVID-19 samples came from the United States, Italy and Spain. The cDNA or gDNA used as material had been derived from T cells, B-cell-depleted T cells, or PBMCs.

As originally analysed: Reference gene primers were amplified, and this amplification served to estimate nucleated cell counts. The protocol was immunoSEQ multiplex PCR, while the TCRdb copy is restricted to in-frame clones and leaves out a portion. D and trimming come from the DNA, and the V and J calls and clone size come from that table. The table lists about 240,000 clones, 86% of them singletons. Trimming took 5 bases from V and 7 from J; bases not matched to a gene: 9. This CDR3 contains 16 residues. From germline, CDR1 is SGHVS and CDR2 FNYEAQ. Categorization into cohorts depended on clinical history that participants reported.

The sequenced sample was PBMCs or T cells enriched from blood (not recorded which). The chain employs TRBV7-6 and TRBJ2-1, with 12 bases that match TRBD2. The TCR comes from a woman in her 40s with acute COVID-19. CDR3 in DNA: TGTGCCAGCAGCCGACGGACTAGCGGGATCTGGAATGAGCAGTTCTTC. This gives the protein CASSRRTSGIWNEQFF.